The rows below give T cell receptor beta chains drawn from one sample of a study of blood T cell repertoires in COVID-19. TCRdb keeps only in-frame clones here, not all; method: immunoSEQ multiplex PCR. The repertoire holds fewer than 250,000 clones, about four fifths seen once, with 2.5% in the top ten. Sequencing was carried out using peripheral blood. The source is a middle-aged woman with active or convalescent COVID-19. CDR3s include the opening cysteine and the closing phenylalanine or tryptophan. A D gene is named only where the DNA matches it firmly. Where a row states a size, it is once, few, many or the class of an expanded clone; other rows omit it.

clone size	J gene	V gene	D gene	CDR3 protein	CDR3 DNA
.	TRBJ1-1	TRBV5-1	TRBD1	CASSSEGQGVLGTEAFF	TGCGCCAGCAGCTCAGAAGGACAGGGAGTATTGGGCACTGAAGCTTTCTTT
.	TRBJ2-1	TRBV7-3	.	CASSLTIRPRGDNEQFF	TGTGCCAGCAGCTTAACAATCCGCCCCAGGGGGGACAATGAGCAGTTCTTC
.	TRBJ1-2	TRBV2	TRBD1	CASSIQTGGGYGYTF	TGTGCCAGCAGTATCCAGACAGGGGGCGGCTATGGCTACACCTTC
.	TRBJ2-1	TRBV9	TRBD1	CASSVPRQGLSSYNEQFF	TGTGCCAGCAGCGTGCCAAGACAGGGGCTGAGCTCCTACAATGAGCAGTTCTTC
.	TRBJ1-6	TRBV29-1	.	CSVGGPGDNSPLHF	TGCAGCGTGGGAGGGCCGGGGGATAATTCACCCCTCCACTTT
.	TRBJ1-2	TRBV4-1	TRBD1	CASSPRTGLEYGYTF	TGCGCCAGCAGCCCCCGGACAGGATTGGAGTATGGCTACACCTTC
.	TRBJ2-3	TRBV11-2	.	CASSLGPTDTQYF	TGTGCCAGCAGCTTAGGGCCAACAGATACGCAGTATTTT
few	TRBJ1-6	TRBV10-1	TRBD1	CASSLGQGVNSPLHF	TGCGCCAGCTCCTTAGGACAGGGGGTTAATTCACCCCTCCACTTT
.	TRBJ2-3	TRBV11-2	TRBD1	CASSLGTGVTDTQYF	TGTGCCAGCAGCTTAGGGACAGGAGTCACAGATACGCAGTATTTT
.	TRBJ2-5	TRBV2	.	CASSETGLAETQYF	TGTGCCAGCAGCGAAACAGGGCTGGCGGAGACCCAGTACTTC
.	TRBJ1-5	TRBV19	.	CASNQAYSNQPQHF	TGTGCCAGTAACCAGGCTTATAGCAATCAGCCCCAGCATTTT
.	TRBJ1-4	TRBV4-1	.	CASSQVSQPNEKLFF	TGCGCCAGCAGCCAAGTTAGCCAGCCTAATGAAAAACTGTTTTTT
.	TRBJ2-7	TRBV15	TRBD1	CATSRDTRTGGTYEQYF	TGTGCCACCAGCAGAGATACCAGGACAGGGGGTACCTACGAGCAGTACTTC
many	TRBJ1-2	TRBV4-2	TRBD1	CASSQGDREYYGYTF	TGTGCCAGCAGCCAAGGGGACAGGGAATACTATGGCTACACCTTC
few	TRBJ1-2	TRBV6-6	TRBD1	CASSDPGTGGGGYTF	TGTGCCAGCAGTGACCCCGGGACAGGGGGCGGCGGCTACACCTTC
.	TRBJ2-7	TRBV27	TRBD1	CASSRTGTGSYEQYF	TGTGCCAGCAGCAGGACCGGGACAGGTTCCTACGAGCAGTACTTC
once	TRBJ1-1	TRBV25-1	.	CASSESRLARGDTEAFF	TGTGCCAGCAGTGAATCTCGTCTCGCGCGGGGGGACACTGAAGCTTTCTTT
once	TRBJ1-5	TRBV27	.	CASTYSNQPQHF	TGTGCCAGCACCTATAGCAATCAGCCCCAGCATTTT
.	TRBJ2-7	TRBV24-1	.	CATSAGSSYEQYF	TGTGCCACCTCAGCAGGGTCTTCCTACGAGCAGTACTTC
.	TRBJ2-3	TRBV19	.	CASRGVGDTDTQYF	TGTGCCAGTAGAGGGGTAGGTGACACAGATACGCAGTATTTT
.	TRBJ1-6	TRBV11-2	.	CASSNGQMNSPLHF	TGTGCCAGCAGCAACGGACAGATGAATTCACCCCTCCACTTT
.	TRBJ2-1	TRBV27	.	CASSIQGYSYNEQFF	TGTGCCAGCAGCATTCAGGGATACTCCTACAATGAGCAGTTCTTC
.	TRBJ2-3	TRBV28	.	CASSLSLARDTQYF	TGTGCCAGCAGTTTATCCCTAGCAAGAGATACGCAGTATTTT
.	TRBJ1-2	TRBV19	TRBD1	CASISAGGLDYGYTF	TGTGCCAGTATCTCGGCAGGGGGCCTTGACTATGGCTACACCTTC
.	TRBJ1-3	TRBV6-2/TRBV6-3	.	CASSYDAYGSGNTIYF	TGTGCCAGCAGTTACGACGCTTACGGGTCTGGAAACACCATATATTTT
.	TRBJ1-5	TRBV3-1/TRBV3-2	.	CASSRLGGNQPQHF	TGTGCCAGCAGCCGATTAGGGGGAAATCAGCCCCAGCATTTT
.	TRBJ1-5	TRBV7-3	TRBD1	CASSTGQGQPQHF	TGTGCCAGCAGCACGGGACAGGGCCAGCCCCAGCATTTT
.	TRBJ1-5	TRBV3-1/TRBV3-2	TRBD1	CASSRGGGQPQHF	TGTGCCAGCAGCCGAGGGGGCGGGCAGCCCCAGCATTTT
.	TRBJ2-2	TRBV21-1	.	CASSKNGANTGELFF	TGTGCCAGCAGCAAAAACGGAGCGAACACCGGGGAGCTGTTTTTT
.	TRBJ1-2	TRBV4-2	TRBD1	CASSQDTGGRYGYTF	TGTGCCAGCAGCCAAGATACAGGGGGCCGGTATGGCTACACCTTC
.	TRBJ1-2	TRBV24-1	TRBD1	CATSDPGTGVGYTF	TGTGCCACCAGTGACCCCGGGACAGGGGTCGGCTACACCTTC
.	TRBJ1-3	TRBV25-1	.	CASRGQNSGNTIYF	TGTGCCAGCCGAGGGCAGAACTCTGGAAACACCATATATTTT
.	TRBJ2-3	TRBV24-1	TRBD2	CATSDPTSGRLGTQYF	TGTGCCACCAGTGACCCCACTAGCGGGAGATTGGGTACGCAGTATTTT
.	TRBJ2-7	TRBV6-1	.	CASSESGGPPNEQYF	TGTGCCAGCAGTGAATCTGGCGGGCCCCCCAACGAGCAGTACTTC
.	TRBJ2-1	TRBV2	TRBD1	CASSLDREGFF	TGTGCCAGCAGTCTCGACAGGGAAGGGTTCTTC
.	TRBJ1-2	TRBV27	TRBD1	CASSLMAGGMWGYTF	TGTGCCAGCAGTTTAATGGCAGGGGGTATGTGGGGCTACACCTTC
.	TRBJ2-2	TRBV28	.	CASSPNKGELFF	TGTGCCAGCAGTCCCAACAAAGGGGAGCTGTTTTTT
.	TRBJ2-3	TRBV5-4	TRBD1	CASSLTGTGGTDTQYF	TGTGCCAGCAGCTTAACCGGGACAGGGGGCACAGATACGCAGTATTTT
.	TRBJ2-1	TRBV6-5	TRBD1	CASSYSRQGNYNEQFF	TGTGCCAGCAGTTACTCGAGACAGGGGAATTACAATGAGCAGTTCTTC
once	TRBJ1-5	TRBV10-3	.	CAISEPGNQPQHF	TGTGCCATCAGTGAGCCGGGTAATCAGCCCCAGCATTTT
.	TRBJ1-2	TRBV30	TRBD1	CAWSVGQLDGYTF	TGTGCCTGGAGTGTGGGACAGCTAGATGGCTACACCTTC
.	TRBJ1-2	TRBV6-2/TRBV6-3	.	CASSQGRGGYTF	TGTGCCAGCAGCCAAGGACGGGGTGGCTACACCTTC
.	TRBJ2-2	TRBV12-5	TRBD2	CASGLVWGLAGASGELFF	TGTGCTAGTGGTTTGGTATGGGGACTAGCGGGAGCTAGCGGGGAGCTGTTTTTT
.	TRBJ2-3	TRBV6-2/TRBV6-3	.	CASSYPDWRRSPDTQYF	TGTGCCAGCAGTTACCCGGACTGGCGGAGGTCCCCAGATACGCAGTATTTT
.	TRBJ2-1	TRBV24-1	TRBD2	CATSDLAGGPLNEQFF	TGTGCCACCAGTGACCTAGCGGGAGGGCCCCTCAATGAGCAGTTCTTC
.	TRBJ2-7	TRBV6-2/TRBV6-3	TRBD2	CASSYPLRTSGRYEQYF	TGTGCCAGCAGTTACCCGTTGCGGACTAGCGGGAGGTACGAGCAGTACTTC
.	TRBJ1-4	TRBV20-1	.	CSASRANPEKLFF	TGCAGTGCTAGTCGAGCAAACCCCGAAAAACTGTTTTTT
few	TRBJ2-5	TRBV2	TRBD2	CASSTLLAVGGETQYF	TGTGCCAGCTCAACCCTCCTAGCGGTCGGGGGAGAGACCCAGTACTTC
.	TRBJ2-7	TRBV5-4	TRBD2	CASRRGGNYEQYF	TGTGCCAGCCGGCGGGGAGGGAACTACGAGCAGTACTTC
few	TRBJ1-5	TRBV19	TRBD1	CASIKRDRGRDQPQHF	TGTGCCAGTATCAAAAGAGACAGGGGGCGCGATCAGCCCCAGCATTTT
.	TRBJ1-2	TRBV5-1	.	CASSRWEAENYGYTF	TGCGCCAGCAGCCGATGGGAAGCGGAAAACTATGGCTACACCTTC